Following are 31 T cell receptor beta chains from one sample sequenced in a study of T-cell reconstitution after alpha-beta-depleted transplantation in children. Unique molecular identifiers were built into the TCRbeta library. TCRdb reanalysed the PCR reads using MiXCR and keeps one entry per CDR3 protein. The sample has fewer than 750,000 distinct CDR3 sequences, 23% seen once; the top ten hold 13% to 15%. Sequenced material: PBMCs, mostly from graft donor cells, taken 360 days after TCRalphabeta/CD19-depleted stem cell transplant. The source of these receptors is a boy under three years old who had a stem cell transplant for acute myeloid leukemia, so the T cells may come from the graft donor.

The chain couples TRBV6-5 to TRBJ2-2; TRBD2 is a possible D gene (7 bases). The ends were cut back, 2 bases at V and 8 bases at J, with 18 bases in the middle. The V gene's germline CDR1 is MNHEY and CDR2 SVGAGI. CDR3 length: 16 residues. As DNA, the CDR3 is TGTGCCAGCAGTTACAAGGGGGGGGCAAATCTGGGGGAGCTGTTTTTT. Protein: CASSYKGGANLGELFF.

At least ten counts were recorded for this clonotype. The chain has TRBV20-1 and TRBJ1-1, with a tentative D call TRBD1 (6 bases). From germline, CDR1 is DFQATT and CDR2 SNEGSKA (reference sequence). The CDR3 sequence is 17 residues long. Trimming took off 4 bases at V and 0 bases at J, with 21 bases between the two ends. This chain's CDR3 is CSAMNHREGRMNTEAFF. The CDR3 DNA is TGCAGTGCTATGAATCACAGGGAAGGGAGAATGAACACTGAAGCTTTCTTT.

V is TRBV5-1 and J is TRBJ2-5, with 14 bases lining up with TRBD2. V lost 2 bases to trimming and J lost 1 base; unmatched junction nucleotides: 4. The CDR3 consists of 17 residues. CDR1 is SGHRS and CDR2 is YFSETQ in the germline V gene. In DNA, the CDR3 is TGCGCCAGCAGCTTACGACTAGCGGGGGGGCGCCAAGAGACCCAGTACTTC. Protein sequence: CASSLRLAGGRQETQYF.

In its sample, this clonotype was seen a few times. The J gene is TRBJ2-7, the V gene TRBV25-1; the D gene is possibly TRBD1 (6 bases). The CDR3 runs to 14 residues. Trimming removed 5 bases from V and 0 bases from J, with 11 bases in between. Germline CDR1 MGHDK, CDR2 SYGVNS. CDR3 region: CASSRLDSSYEQYF. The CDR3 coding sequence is TGTGCCAGCAGTAGATTGGACAGCTCCTACGAGCAGTACTTC.

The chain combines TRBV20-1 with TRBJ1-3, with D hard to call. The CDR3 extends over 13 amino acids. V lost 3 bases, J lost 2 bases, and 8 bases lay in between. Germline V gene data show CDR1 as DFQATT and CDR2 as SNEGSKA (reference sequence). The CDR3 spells CSASGGPGNTIYF. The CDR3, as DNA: TGCAGTGCTAGCGGAGGGCCTGGAAACACCATATATTTT.

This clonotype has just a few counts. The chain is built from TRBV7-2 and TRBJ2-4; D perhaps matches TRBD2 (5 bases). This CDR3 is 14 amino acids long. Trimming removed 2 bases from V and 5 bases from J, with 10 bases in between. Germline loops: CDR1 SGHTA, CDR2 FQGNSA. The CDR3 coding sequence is TGTGCCAGCAGCTTAACCGAGGGTGAAAACATTCAGTACTTC. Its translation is CASSLTEGENIQYF.

The chain's CDR3 is CASSFVVGQAKNIQYF. The CDR3 DNA is TGTGCCAGCAGTTTCGTAGTCGGCCAGGCCAAAAACATTCAGTACTTC. This rearrangement joins TRBV12-3 or TRBV12-4 to TRBJ2-4; D not resolved. The CDR3 extends over 16 amino acids. Deletions cut 3 bases from V and 1 base from J, with 13 bases between.

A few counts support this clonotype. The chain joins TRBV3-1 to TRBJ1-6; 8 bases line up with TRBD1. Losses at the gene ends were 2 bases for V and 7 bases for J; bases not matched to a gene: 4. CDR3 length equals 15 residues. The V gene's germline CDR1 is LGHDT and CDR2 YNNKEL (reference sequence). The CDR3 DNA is TGTGCCAGCAGCCAACTAGGGACAGGAAATTCACCCCTCCACTTT. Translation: CASSQLGTGNSPLHF.

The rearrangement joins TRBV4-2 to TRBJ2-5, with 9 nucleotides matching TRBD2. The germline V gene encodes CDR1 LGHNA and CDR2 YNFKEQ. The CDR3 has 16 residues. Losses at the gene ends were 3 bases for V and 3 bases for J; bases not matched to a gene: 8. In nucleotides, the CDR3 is TGTGCCAGCAGCCACCAAGCGGGGGGCGATGAAGAGACCCAGTACTTC. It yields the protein CASSHQAGGDEETQYF.

This CDR3 reads CASSLGGQGTNEQFF. The CDR3, as DNA: TGTGCCAGCAGCTTAGGAGGACAGGGGACGAATGAGCAGTTCTTC. The chain employs TRBV13 and TRBJ2-1; 9 bases align to TRBD1. This CDR3 spans 15 amino acids. The J segment lost 7 bases and the V segment lost 0 bases, leaving 4 bases of the junction unmatched. Germline-derived CDR1 and CDR2 are PRHDT and FYEKMQ (reference sequence).

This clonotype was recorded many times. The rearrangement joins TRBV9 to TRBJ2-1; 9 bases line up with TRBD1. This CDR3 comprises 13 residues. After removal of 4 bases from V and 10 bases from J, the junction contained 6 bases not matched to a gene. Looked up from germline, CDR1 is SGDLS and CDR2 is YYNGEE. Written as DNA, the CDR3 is TGTGCCAGCAGCCCAGGGACAGGGAGGGAGCAGTTCTTC. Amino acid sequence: CASSPGTGREQFF.

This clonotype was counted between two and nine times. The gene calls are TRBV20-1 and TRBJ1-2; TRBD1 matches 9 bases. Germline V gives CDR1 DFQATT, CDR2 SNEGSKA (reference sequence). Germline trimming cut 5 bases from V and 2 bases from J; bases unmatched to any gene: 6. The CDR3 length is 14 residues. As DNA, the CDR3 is TGCAGTGCTGCTACAGGGGGCGAGAACTATGGCTACACCTTC. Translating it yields CSAATGGENYGYTF.

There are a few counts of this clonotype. The CDR3 sequence: CATGQGTHEQYF. The CDR3 nucleotides are TGTGCCACCGGACAGGGTACCCACGAGCAGTACTTC. This chain uses TRBV6-2 or TRBV6-3 with TRBJ2-7; 8 nucleotides agree with TRBD1. CDR3 length: 12 residues. V trimming: 10 bases; J trimming: 5 bases; junction bases outside the gene matches: 7. Germline CDR1 reads MNHEY; CDR2 reads SVGEGT.

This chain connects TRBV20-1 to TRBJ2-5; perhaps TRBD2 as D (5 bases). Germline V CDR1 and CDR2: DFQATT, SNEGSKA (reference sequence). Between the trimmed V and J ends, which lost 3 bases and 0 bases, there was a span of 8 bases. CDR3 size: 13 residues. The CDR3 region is CSASPGNQETQYF. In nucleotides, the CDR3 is TGCAGTGCTAGCCCGGGGAACCAAGAGACCCAGTACTTC.

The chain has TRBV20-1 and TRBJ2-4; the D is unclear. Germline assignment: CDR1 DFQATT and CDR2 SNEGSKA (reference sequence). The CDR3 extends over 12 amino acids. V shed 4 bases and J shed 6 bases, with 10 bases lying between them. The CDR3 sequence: CSATLVTNIQYF. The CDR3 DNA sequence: TGCAGTGCTACCCTAGTTACAAACATTCAGTACTTC.

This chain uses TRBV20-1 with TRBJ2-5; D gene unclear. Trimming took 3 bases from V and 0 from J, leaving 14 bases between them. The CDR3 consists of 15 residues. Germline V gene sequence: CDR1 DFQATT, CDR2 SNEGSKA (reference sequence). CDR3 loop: CSARVPIRDQETQYF. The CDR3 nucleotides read TGCAGTGCTAGGGTCCCAATCCGGGACCAAGAGACCCAGTACTTC.

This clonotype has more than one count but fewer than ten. CDR3 in amino acids: CATSRDPTWTASYEQYF. The CDR3 DNA reads TGTGCCACCAGCAGAGACCCAACCTGGACAGCCTCCTACGAGCAGTACTTC. The chain employs TRBV15 and TRBJ2-7; D possibly corresponds to TRBD1 (6 bases). The germline V gene has CDR1 LNHNV and CDR2 YYDKDF (reference sequence). V lost 0 bases and J 0 bases, leaving 15 bases between the germline ends. The CDR3 contains 17 residues. Looking up the rest from reference TRBV15 and TRBJ2-7 gives the full variable domain: DAMVIQNPRYQVTQFGKPVTLSCSQTLNHNVMYWYQQKSSQAPKLLFHYYDKDFNNEADTPDNFQSRRPNTSFCFLDIRSPGLGDTAMYLCATSRDPTWTASYEQYFGPGTRLTVT.

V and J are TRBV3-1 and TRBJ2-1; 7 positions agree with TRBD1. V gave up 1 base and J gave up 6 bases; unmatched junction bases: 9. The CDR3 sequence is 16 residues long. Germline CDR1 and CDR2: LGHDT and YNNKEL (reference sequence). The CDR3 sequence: CASSQAWTGASNEQFF. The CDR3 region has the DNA TGTGCCAGCAGCCAAGCCTGGACAGGTGCTAGCAATGAGCAGTTCTTC.

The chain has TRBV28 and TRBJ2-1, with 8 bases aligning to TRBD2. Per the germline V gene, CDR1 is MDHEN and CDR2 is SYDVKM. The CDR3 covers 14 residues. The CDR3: CAINSGNSYNEQFF. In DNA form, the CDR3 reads TGTGCTATTAATAGCGGGAACTCCTACAATGAGCAGTTCTTC.

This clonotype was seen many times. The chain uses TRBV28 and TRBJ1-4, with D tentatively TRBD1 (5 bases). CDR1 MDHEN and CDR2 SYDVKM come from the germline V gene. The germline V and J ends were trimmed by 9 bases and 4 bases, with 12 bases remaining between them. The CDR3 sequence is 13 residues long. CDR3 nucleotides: TGTGCCAGTAGAGGGGCGGTTAATGAAAAACTGTTTTTT. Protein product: CASRGAVNEKLFF.

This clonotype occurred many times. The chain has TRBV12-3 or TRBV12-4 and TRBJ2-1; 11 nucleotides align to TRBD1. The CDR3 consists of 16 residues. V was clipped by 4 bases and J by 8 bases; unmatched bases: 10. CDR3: CASSSMDRGHRDEQFF. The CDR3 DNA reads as TGTGCCAGCAGTTCCATGGACAGGGGGCATAGGGATGAGCAGTTCTTC.

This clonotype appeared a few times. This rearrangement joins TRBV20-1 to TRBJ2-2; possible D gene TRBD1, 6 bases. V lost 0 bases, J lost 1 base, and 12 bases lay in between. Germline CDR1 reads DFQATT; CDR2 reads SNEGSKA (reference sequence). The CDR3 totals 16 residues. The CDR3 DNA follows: TGCAGTGCTAGAGATCGTAAACAGGGGAACACCGGGGAGCTGTTTTTT. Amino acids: CSARDRKQGNTGELFF.

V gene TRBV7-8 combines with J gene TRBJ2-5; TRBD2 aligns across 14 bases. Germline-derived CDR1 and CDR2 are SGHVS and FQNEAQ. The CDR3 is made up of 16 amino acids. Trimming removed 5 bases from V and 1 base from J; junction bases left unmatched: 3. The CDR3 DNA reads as TGTGCCAGCAGCAGGACTAGCGGGGGGTTCCAAGAGACCCAGTACTTC. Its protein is CASSRTSGGFQETQYF. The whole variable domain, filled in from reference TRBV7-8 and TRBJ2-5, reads GAGVSQSPRYKVAKRGQDVALRCDPISGHVSLFWYQQALGQGPEFLTYFQNEAQLDKSGLPSDRFFAERPEGSVSTLKIQRTQQEDSAVYLCASSRTSGGFQETQYFGPGTRLLVL.

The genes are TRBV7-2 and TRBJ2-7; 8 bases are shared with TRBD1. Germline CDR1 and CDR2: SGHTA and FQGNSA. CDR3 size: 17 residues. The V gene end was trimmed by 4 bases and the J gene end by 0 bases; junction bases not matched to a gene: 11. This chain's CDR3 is CASSSFSGQGYSYEQYF. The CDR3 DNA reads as TGTGCCAGCAGCTCCTTCTCAGGACAGGGCTACTCCTACGAGCAGTACTTC.

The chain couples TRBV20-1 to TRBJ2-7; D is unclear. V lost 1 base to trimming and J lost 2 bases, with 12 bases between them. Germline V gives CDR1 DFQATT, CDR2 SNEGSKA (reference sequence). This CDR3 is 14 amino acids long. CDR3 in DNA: TGCAGTGCTAGAGTTCGACGGAAGCCCTACGAGCAGTACGTC. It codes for CSARVRRKPYEQYV.

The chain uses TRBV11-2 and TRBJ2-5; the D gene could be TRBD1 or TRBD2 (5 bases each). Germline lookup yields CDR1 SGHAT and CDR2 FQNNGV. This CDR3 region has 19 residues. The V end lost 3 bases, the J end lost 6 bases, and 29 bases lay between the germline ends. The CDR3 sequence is CASSLMIPWGSEGYQTQYF. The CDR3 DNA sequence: TGTGCCAGCAGCTTGATGATACCGTGGGGTAGTGAGGGGTATCAGACCCAGTACTTC.

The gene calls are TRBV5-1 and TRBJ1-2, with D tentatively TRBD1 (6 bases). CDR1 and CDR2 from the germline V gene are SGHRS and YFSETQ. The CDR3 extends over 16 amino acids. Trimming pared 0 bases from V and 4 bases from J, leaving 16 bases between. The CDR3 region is CASSLEGGRSTYGYTF. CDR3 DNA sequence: TGCGCCAGCAGCTTGGAGGGGGGGAGGAGTACCTATGGCTACACCTTC.

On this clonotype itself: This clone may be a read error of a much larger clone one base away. CDR3 amino acids: CASCGMSGGLAPYNEQFF. The DNA of the CDR3 is TGTGCCAGCTGCGGGATGAGCGGGGGCCTCGCCCCCTACAATGAGCAGTTCTTC. V usage is TRBV7-4 and J usage is TRBJ2-1; 8 bases are shared with TRBD2. Germline V gene sequence: CDR1 SGHVT, CDR2 SQSDAQ. The CDR3 covers 18 residues. The V gene end was trimmed by 8 bases and the J gene end by 2 bases; junction bases not matched to a gene: 17. The full variable domain, rest sourced from reference TRBV7-4 and TRBJ2-1, is GAGVSQSPRYKVAKRGRDVALRCDSISGHVTLYWYRQTLGQGSEVLTYSQSDAQRDKSGRPSGRFSAERPERSVSTLKIQRTEQGDSAVYLCASCGMSGGLAPYNEQFFGPGTRLTVL.

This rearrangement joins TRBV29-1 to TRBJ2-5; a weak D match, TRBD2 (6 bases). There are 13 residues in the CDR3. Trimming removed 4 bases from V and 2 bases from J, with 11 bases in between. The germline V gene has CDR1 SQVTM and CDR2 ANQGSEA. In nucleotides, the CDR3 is TGCAGCGTTGTCAGGACTACGCAAGAGACCCAGTACTTC. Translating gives CSVVRTTQETQYF.

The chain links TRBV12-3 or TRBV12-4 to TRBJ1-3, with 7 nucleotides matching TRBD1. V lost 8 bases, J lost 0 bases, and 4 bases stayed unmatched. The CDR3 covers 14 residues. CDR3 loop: CASGQAYSGNTIYF. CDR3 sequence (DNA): TGTGCCAGCGGACAGGCGTACTCTGGAAACACCATATATTTT.

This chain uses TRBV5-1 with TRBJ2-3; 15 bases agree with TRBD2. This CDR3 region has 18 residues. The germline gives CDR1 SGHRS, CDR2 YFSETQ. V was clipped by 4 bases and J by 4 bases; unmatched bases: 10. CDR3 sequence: CASSRTSGGARGPDTQYF. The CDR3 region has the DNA TGCGCCAGCAGCCGGACTAGCGGGGGGGCGAGGGGTCCAGATACGCAGTATTTT.